These T cell receptor beta chains were read from a single sample in a study of tumor-infiltrating lymphocytes in primary liver carcinoma. TCRdb passed the multiplex PCR reads through MiXCR, listing each CDR3 protein once. Here the sample spans around 47,000 distinct CDR3 sequences, roughly 73% being singletons. The sample comprised liver tumor tissue from sampling region 2. These receptors were collected from a man between 35 and 55 years old with primary liver carcinoma and hepatitis B virus infection. CDR3s include the opening cysteine and the closing phenylalanine or tryptophan. Each record gives: CDR3 length, V gene, clone size, D gene, J gene, CDR3 DNA, CDR3 protein. D genes are given only for firm matches. The size of a clone is reported for some rows only, either as once, few or many, or as a class for expanded clones.

13,TRBV10-3,-,-,TRBJ2-7,TGTGCCATCAGTCGCTGCGACTCCTATGAGCAGTACTTC,CAISRCDSYEQYF
16,TRBV10-3,-,-,TRBJ2-1,TGTGCCATCAGCCCGGGACTGGCGGGGAACTTCAATGAGCAATTCTTC,CAISPGLAGNFNEQFF
15,TRBV4-2,-,TRBD2,TRBJ2-1,TGTACCAGCAGCCAAGGAGCGGGAGAACACAATGAGCAGTCCTTC,CTSSQGAGEHNEQSF
15,TRBV5-1,many,TRBD1,TRBJ1-4,TGCGCCAGCAGGGACACAGGGGCGCGAGGGGAAAAACTGTTTTTT,CASRDTGARGEKLFF
14,TRBV5-8,-,-,TRBJ1-1,TGTGCCAGCCATAAGTCCAGAGGGAACACTGAAGTTTTCTTT,CASHKSRGNTEVFF
13,TRBV5-1,many,-,TRBJ2-5,TGCGCCAGCGGTAGCGGCAACCAAGAGACCCAGTACTTC,CASGSGNQETQYF
17,TRBV11-2,-,-,TRBJ2-5,TGTGCCAGCAGCTTATACCCGGGGGTAGCGGCACGAGAGGCCCATTACTTC,CASSLYPGVAAREAHYF
14,TRBV11-2,-,-,TRBJ2-2,TGTGACAGCAGCCGATGTTTGAACACCGGGGAGCTGTTTTTT,CDSSRCLNTGELFF
17,TRBV30,-,TRBD1,TRBJ1-5,TGCGCCTTGAGTGGGAAACAGGGGGTCCTCATCGGGCAGCCCCAGCATTTT,CALSGKQGVLIGQPQHF
16,TRBV11-1,-,-,TRBJ2-1,TGTGCCAATGCCCGGAACGTCCTGAGATACTACAATGAGCAGTTCTTC,CANARNVLRYYNEQFF
15,TRBV28,-,-,TRBJ1-3,TGTGACAGCAGCCCTTTGACAGGAACTAGAAACACCATATATTTT,CDSSPLTGTRNTIYF
16,TRBV20-1,-,TRBD2,TRBJ2-1,TGCAGTGCTAGAGCTCCGGGACTAGCGGGTTTTTATGAGCAGTTCTTC,CSARAPGLAGFYEQFF
15,TRBV11-2,few,-,TRBJ2-4,TGTGCCAGCACCACTTCGGCGGTGGTCAGAAACATTCAGTACTTC,CASTTSAVVRNIQYF
15,TRBV7-3,-,-,TRBJ2-2,TGTTCCAGCAGCGAAAACGATGGTTTCACCGGGGAGCTGTTTTTT,CSSSENDGFTGELFF
15,TRBV11-2,-,-,TRBJ2-5,TGTGCCAGCAGCTTTGGACGGACTAACCAAGAGACACAGTATTTC,CASSFGRTNQETQYF
14,TRBV6-6,-,-,TRBJ1-6,TGTGCCAGCACCCGCACAAGGGGAAGTTCACCCCTCCACTTT,CASTRTRGSSPLHF
12,TRBV6-1,-,-,TRBJ1-2,TGTGCTAGCAGTGCCCCCCTATATTGCTACACTTTC,CASSAPLYCYTF
13,TRBV6-2/TRBV6-3,few,TRBD2,TRBJ2-7,TGTGCCAGCAATTCAGGGAGGGACTACGAGCAGTACTTC,CASNSGRDYEQYF
15,TRBV5-5,once,TRBD2,TRBJ2-7,TGTGACAGCATCTTGGCGACTAGCCGGGGTTACGAGCAGTACTTC,CDSILATSRGYEQYF
15,TRBV24-1,many,TRBD1,TRBJ2-5,TGTGCCACCAGTGATAGGACAGGGGGCCGGGAGACCCAGTACTTC,CATSDRTGGRETQYF
12,TRBV10-3,-,TRBD2,TRBJ2-1,TGTGCTACCGGGGGGGGCCACAATGAGCAGTTCTTC,CATGGGHNEQFF
15,TRBV4-1,-,-,TRBJ2-3,TGCGCCAGCAGCCAAGACGCTAGGAGAGCAGATACGCAGTATTTT,CASSQDARRADTQYF
15,TRBV5-1,-,-,TRBJ1-1,TGCGCCAGCAGCCTGGCCGGAGGGGCAAGGGCTGAAGCTTTCTTT,CASSLAGGARAEAFF
13,TRBV29-1,-,-,TRBJ2-1,TGTAGCGTTGCTGACAGGACCTACAAAGAGCAGTTCTTC,CSVADRTYKEQFF
17,TRBV4-1,-,-,TRBJ1-3,TGCGCCAGCAGCCATATAAGGACGGCAGGTTCTGGAAACACCATATATTTT,CASSHIRTAGSGNTIYF
12,TRBV11-2,-,-,TRBJ2-7,TGTGCCAGCAGTCCATGGGGCTACGAGCAGTACTTT,CASSPWGYEQYF
15,TRBV4-1,few,-,TRBJ2-7,TGCGCCAGCAGCCAAGATAAGACACTAGTCATGGCGCAGTACTTC,CASSQDKTLVMAQYF